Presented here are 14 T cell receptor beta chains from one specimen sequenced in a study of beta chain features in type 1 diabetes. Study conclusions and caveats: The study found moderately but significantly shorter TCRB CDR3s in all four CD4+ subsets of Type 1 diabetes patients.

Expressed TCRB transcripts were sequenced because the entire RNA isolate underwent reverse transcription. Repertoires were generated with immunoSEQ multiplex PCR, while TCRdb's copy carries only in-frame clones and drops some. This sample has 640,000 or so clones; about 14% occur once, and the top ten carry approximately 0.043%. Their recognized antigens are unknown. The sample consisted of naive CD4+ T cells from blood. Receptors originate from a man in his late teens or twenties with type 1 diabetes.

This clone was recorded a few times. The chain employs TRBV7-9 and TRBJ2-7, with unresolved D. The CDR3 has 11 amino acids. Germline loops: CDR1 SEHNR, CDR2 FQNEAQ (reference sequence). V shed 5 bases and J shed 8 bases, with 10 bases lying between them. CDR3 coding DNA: TGTGCCAGCAGCCCCTCTATCAAGCAGTACTTC. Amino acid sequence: CASSPSIKQYF.

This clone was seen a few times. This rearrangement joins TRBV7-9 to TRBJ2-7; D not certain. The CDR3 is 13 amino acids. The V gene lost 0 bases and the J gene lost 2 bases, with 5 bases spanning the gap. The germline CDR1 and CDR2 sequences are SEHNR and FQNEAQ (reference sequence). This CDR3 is CASSLAVTYEQYF. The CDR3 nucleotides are TGTGCCAGCAGCTTAGCGGTTACCTACGAGCAGTACTTC.

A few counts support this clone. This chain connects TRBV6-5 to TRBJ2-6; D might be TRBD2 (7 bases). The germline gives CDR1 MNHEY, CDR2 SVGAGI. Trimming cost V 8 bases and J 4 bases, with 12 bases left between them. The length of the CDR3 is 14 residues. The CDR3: CASRRGAGANVLTF. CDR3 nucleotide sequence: TGTGCCAGCCGACGGGGGGCCGGGGCCAACGTCCTGACTTTC.

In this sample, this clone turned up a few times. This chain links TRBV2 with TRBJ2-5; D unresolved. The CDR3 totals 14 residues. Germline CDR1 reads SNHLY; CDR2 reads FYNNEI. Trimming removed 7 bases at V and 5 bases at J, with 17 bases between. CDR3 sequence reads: CASKDNQFGETQYF. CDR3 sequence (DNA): TGTGCCAGCAAAGACAATCAGTTTGGGGAGACCCAGTACTTC.

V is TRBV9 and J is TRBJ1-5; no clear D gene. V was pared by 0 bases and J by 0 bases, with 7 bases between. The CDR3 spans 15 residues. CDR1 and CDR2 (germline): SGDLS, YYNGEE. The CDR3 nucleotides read TGTGCCAGCAGCGTAGATGGCTATAGCAATCAGCCCCAGCATTTT. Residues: CASSVDGYSNQPQHF.

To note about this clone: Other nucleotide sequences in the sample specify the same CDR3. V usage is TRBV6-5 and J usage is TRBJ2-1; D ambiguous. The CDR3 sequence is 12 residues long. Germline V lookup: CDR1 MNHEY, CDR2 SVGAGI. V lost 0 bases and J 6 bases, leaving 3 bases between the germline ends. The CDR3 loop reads CASSYSRNEQFF. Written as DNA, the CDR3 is TGTGCCAGCAGTTACTCACGCAATGAGCAGTTCTTC.

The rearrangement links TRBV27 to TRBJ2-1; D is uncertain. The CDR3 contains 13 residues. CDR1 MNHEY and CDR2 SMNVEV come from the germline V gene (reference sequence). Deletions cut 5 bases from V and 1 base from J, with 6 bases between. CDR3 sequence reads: CASSTLSYNEQFF. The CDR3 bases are TGTGCCAGCAGTACCCTGTCCTACAATGAGCAGTTCTTC.

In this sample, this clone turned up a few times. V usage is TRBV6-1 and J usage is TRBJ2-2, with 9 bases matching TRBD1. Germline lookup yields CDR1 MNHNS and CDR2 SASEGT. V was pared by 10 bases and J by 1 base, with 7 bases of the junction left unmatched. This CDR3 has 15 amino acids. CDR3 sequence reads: CAITWTGVNTGELFF. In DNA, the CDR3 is TGTGCCATAACATGGACAGGGGTGAACACCGGGGAGCTGTTTTTT.

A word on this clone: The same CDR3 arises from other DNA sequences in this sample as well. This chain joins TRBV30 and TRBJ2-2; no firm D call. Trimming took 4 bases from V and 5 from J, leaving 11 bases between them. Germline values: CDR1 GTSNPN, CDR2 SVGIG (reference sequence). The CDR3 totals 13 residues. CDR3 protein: CAWTPQVTGELFF. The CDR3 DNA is TGTGCCTGGACCCCTCAAGTAACCGGGGAGCTGTTTTTT.

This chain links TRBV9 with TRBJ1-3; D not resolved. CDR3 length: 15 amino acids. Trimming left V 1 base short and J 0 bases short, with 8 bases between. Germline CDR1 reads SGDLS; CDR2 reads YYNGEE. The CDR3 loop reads CASSVSLHSGNTIYF. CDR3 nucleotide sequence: TGTGCCAGCAGCGTATCACTCCACTCTGGAAACACCATATATTTT.

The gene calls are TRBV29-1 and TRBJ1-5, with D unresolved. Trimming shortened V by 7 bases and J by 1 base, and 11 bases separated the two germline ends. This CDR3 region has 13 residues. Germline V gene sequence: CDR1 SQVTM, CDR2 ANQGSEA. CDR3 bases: TGCAGCGCCAGTCGAGACAGCAATCAGCCCCAGCATTTT. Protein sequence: CSASRDSNQPQHF. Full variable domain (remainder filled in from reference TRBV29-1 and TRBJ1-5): SAVISQKPSRDICQRGTSLTIQCQVDSQVTMMFWYRQQPGQSLTLIATANQGSEATYESGFVIDKFPISRPNLTFSTLTVSNMSPEDSSIYLCSASRDSNQPQHFGDGTRLSIL.

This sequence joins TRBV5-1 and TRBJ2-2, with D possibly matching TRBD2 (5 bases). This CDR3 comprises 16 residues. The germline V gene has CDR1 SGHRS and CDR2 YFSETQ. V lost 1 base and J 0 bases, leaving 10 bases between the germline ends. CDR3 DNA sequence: TGCGCCAGCAGCTTGCGGGGAACCGCGAACACCGGGGAGCTGTTTTTT. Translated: CASSLRGTANTGELFF.

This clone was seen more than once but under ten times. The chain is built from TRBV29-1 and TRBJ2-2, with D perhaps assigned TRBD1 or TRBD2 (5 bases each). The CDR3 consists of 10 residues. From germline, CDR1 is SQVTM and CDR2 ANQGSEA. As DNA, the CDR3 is TGCAGTGGGGGATCCGGGGAGCTGTTTTTT. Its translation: CSGGSGELFF.

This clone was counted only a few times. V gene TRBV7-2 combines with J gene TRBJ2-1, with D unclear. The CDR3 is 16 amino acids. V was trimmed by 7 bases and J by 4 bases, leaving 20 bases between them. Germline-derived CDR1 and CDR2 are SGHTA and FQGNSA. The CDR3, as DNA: TGTGCCAGCACCACTTCAATGCAAGCTATGTACAATGAGCAGTTCTTC. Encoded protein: CASTTSMQAMYNEQFF.